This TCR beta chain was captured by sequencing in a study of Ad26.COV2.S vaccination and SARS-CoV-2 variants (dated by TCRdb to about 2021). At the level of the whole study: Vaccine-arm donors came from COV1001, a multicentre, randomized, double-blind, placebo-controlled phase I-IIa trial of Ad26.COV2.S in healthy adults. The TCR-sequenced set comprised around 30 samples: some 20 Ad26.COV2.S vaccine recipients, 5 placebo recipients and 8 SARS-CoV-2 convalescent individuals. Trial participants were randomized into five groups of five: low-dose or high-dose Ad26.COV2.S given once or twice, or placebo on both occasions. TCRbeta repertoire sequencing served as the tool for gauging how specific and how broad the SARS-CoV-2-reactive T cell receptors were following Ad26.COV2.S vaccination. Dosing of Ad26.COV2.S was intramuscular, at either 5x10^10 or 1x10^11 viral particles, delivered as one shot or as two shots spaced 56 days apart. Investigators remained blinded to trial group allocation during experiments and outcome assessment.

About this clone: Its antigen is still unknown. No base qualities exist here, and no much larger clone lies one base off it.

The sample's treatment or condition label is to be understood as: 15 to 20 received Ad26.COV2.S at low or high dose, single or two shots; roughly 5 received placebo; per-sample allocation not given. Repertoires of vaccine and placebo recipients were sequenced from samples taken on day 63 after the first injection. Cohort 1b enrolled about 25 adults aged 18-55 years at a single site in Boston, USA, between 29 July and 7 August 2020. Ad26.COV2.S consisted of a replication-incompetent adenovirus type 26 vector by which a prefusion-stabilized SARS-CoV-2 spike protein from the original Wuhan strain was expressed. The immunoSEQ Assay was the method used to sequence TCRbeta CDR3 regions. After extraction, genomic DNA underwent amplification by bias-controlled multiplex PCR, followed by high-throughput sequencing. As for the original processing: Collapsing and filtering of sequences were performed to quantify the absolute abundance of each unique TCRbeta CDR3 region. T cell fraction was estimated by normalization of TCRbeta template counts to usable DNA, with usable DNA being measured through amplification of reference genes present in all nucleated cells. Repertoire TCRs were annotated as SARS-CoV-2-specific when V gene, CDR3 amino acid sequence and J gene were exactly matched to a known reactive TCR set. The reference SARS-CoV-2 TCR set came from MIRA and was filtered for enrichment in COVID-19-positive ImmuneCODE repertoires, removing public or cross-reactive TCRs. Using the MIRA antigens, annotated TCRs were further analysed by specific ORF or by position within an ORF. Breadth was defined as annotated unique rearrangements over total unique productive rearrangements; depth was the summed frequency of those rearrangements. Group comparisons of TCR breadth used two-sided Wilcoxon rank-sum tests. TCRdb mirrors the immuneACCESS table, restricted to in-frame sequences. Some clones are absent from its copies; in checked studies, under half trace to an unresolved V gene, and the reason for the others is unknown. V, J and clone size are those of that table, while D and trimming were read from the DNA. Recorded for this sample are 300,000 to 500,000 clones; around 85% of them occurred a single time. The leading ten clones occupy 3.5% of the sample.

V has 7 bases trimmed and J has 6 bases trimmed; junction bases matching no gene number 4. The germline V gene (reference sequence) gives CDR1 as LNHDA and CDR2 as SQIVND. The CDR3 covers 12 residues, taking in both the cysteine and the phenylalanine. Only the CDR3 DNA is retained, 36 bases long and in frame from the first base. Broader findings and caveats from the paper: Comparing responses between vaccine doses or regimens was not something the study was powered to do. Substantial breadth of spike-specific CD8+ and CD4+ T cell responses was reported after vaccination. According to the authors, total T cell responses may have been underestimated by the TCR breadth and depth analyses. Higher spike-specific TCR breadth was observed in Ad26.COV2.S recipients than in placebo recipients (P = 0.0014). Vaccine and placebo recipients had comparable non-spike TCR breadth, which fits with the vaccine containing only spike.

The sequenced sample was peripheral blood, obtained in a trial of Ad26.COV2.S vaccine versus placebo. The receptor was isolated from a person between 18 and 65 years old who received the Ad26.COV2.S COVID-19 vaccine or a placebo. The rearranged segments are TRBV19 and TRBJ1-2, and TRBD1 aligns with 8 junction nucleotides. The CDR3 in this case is CASTDRVDGYTF. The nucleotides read TGTGCCAGTACGGACAGGGTAGATGGCTACACCTTC.